A single sample is the source of the 22 T cell receptor beta chains below, sequenced in a study of T cells in Graves' hyperthyroidism and ophthalmopathy. Template material for amplifying TCR beta CDR3 regions consisted of RNA transcripts. Carried out on the TCR CDR3, a first-round RT-PCR used the HTBI primer set. TCRdb itself ran the multiplex PCR reads through MiXCR, one entry per CDR3 protein. The sample has 250,000 to 300,000 distinct CDR3 sequences, about 16% seen once. The sequenced sample was blood. These receptors all stem from a woman aged 50 to 65 with Graves' hyperthyroidism that later progressed to Graves' ophthalmopathy.

This clonotype was seen repeatedly, ten times or more. The chain couples TRBV7-8 to TRBJ2-3, with D maybe TRBD2 (5 bases). Germline loops: CDR1 SGHVS, CDR2 FQNEAQ. This CDR3 spans 14 amino acids. Trimming left V 3 bases short and J 2 bases short, with 9 bases between. The CDR3 nucleotides read TGTGCCAGCAGCTTTTCCGACTACACAGATACGCAGTATTTT. This translates into CASSFSDYTDTQYF.

In its sample, this clonotype was seen a few times. It may be a read error: a sequence one base away is much more abundant. V gene TRBV2 combines with J gene TRBJ1-1; no clear D gene. Germline lookup yields CDR1 SNHLY and CDR2 FYNNEI. V dropped 10 bases and J dropped 1 base, with 13 bases sitting between them. This CDR3 contains 13 residues. The CDR3 region has the DNA TGTGCCACCAATATTGATCAGAACACTGAAGCTTTCTTT. Residues: CATNIDQNTEAFF.

This clonotype came up many times. The chain is built from TRBV9 and TRBJ2-5, with 14 bases matching TRBD2. The V segment lost 0 bases and the J segment 5 bases; nucleotides outside the gene matches: 3. In germline, CDR1 is SGDLS, CDR2 YYNGEE. This CDR3 comprises 16 residues. This chain's CDR3 is CASSVVGLAGVETQYF. The CDR3 nucleotides are TGTGCCAGCAGCGTAGTGGGACTAGCGGGAGTTGAGACCCAGTACTTC.

The table lists this clonotype with many counts. V gene TRBV20-1 combines with J gene TRBJ1-2, with 11 bases matching TRBD1. CDR1 and CDR2 from the germline V gene are DFQATT and SNEGSKA (reference sequence). The CDR3 covers 12 residues. With 6 bases clipped from V and 7 bases from J, the junction kept 4 bases outside the gene matches. The CDR3 DNA follows: TGCAGTGCCGAGGGACAGGGGGTTGGCTACACCTTC. It codes for CSAEGQGVGYTF.

This clonotype was observed a handful of times. The chain joins TRBV19 to TRBJ2-4; D is unclear. CDR1 and CDR2 (germline): LNHDA, SQIVND (reference sequence). V was trimmed by 4 bases and J by 8 bases, leaving 6 bases between them. CDR3 length: 11 residues. Here the CDR3 reads CASSKWDIQYF. CDR3 bases: TGTGCCAGTAGTAAGTGGGACATTCAGTACTTC.

This clonotype was detected many times. CDR3 sequence (DNA): TGTGCCAGCAGTTACGCGGGAGGGGTAAACACCGGGGAGCTGTTTTTT. It codes for CASSYAGGVNTGELFF. V is TRBV6-1 and J is TRBJ2-2; 9 positions match TRBD2. Germline CDR1 MNHNS, CDR2 SASEGT. This CDR3 has 16 amino acids. J was trimmed by 2 bases and V by 5 bases; bases with no gene match: 6.

This clonotype was counted ten times or more. The chain is built from TRBV27 and TRBJ1-1; 7 nucleotides agree with TRBD1. With V trimmed by 3 bases and J by 7 bases, 2 bases remained unmatched. The germline gives CDR1 MNHEY, CDR2 SMNVEV (reference sequence). The CDR3 covers 12 residues. CDR3 sequence: CASSFRQGEAFF. The DNA of the CDR3 is TGTGCCAGCAGTTTTCGACAGGGTGAAGCTTTCTTT.

Ten or more counts support this clonotype. The gene calls are TRBV6-2 or TRBV6-3 and TRBJ2-7; TRBD1 is a possible D gene (5 bases). Germline V gives CDR1 MNHEY, CDR2 SVGEGT. V was clipped by 11 bases and J by 0 bases, with 14 bases between them. The CDR3 spans 13 residues. CDR3 DNA: TGTGCCGTCAGGCCGGACAACTCCTACGAGCAGTACTTC. It translates to CAVRPDNSYEQYF.

In its sample, this clonotype was seen many times. This chain joins TRBV12-3 or TRBV12-4 and TRBJ2-1; 7 bases are shared with TRBD2. The CDR3 length is 17 residues. The ends lost 7 bases at V and 0 bases at J; junction bases unmatched: 12. The CDR3 DNA is TGTGCCAGCACCCTGGGGGGGACCACACCCTCCTACAATGAGCAGTTCTTC. The encoded protein is CASTLGGTTPSYNEQFF.

Ten or more counts support this clonotype. V gene TRBV29-1 combines with J gene TRBJ2-7; no definite D call. This CDR3 is built from 13 residues. Germline V gene data show CDR1 as SQVTM and CDR2 as ANQGSEA. With 4 bases removed from V and 0 bases from J, the gap between germline ends came to 10 bases. CDR3 sequence reads: CSVGSRRSYEQYF. CDR3 DNA sequence: TGCAGCGTTGGAAGCCGCCGCTCCTACGAGCAGTACTTC.

The J gene is TRBJ2-7, the V gene TRBV6-5; tentatively, D is TRBD2 (6 bases). V gave up 3 bases and J gave up 0 bases, with 15 bases separating them. CDR1 and CDR2 (germline): MNHEY, SVGAGI. The CDR3 extends over 16 amino acids. CDR3: CASSYDWGVSSYEQYF. Written as DNA, the CDR3 is TGTGCCAGCAGTTATGATTGGGGGGTTAGCTCCTACGAGCAGTACTTC.

The sample holds many counts of this clonotype. The chain combines TRBV20-1 with TRBJ2-3; D assignment may be TRBD1 or TRBD2 (7 bases each). Germline V lookup: CDR1 DFQATT, CDR2 SNEGSKA (reference sequence). This CDR3 is built from 15 residues. V shed 6 bases and J shed 4 bases, with 20 bases lying between them. The CDR3 DNA is TGCAGTGCCGAACGTCCAGGGGGGGTAGCAGATACGCAGTATTTT. Translated: CSAERPGGVADTQYF.

In its sample, this clonotype was seen a few times. The chain combines TRBV11-2 with TRBJ1-3; the D is unclear. Germline loops: CDR1 SGHAT, CDR2 FQNNGV. The ends were cut back, 1 base at V and 0 bases at J, with 10 bases in the middle. The CDR3 loop spans 16 amino acids. CDR3: CASSLGLASSGNTIYF. The DNA for the CDR3 is TGTGCCAGCAGCTTAGGCCTGGCAAGCTCTGGAAACACCATATATTTT.

This clonotype was observed at least ten times. The J gene is TRBJ2-7, the V gene TRBV18; TRBD1 aligns across 8 bases. The CDR3 consists of 15 residues. Trimming removed 5 bases from V and 2 bases from J; junction bases left unmatched: 8. CDR1 is KGHSH and CDR2 is LQKENI in the germline V gene. The CDR3 bases are TGTGCCAGCTCAAGGGGACAGGTCCCCACCTACGAGCAGTACTTC. Translating it yields CASSRGQVPTYEQYF.

In its sample, this clonotype was seen many times. The chain carries TRBV6-1 and TRBJ2-1; 11 bases align to TRBD2. The CDR3 has 17 residues. From germline, CDR1 is MNHNS and CDR2 SASEGT. V gave up 5 bases and J gave up 8 bases; unmatched junction bases: 14. CDR3 nucleotides: TGTGCCAGCAGTTCTTACCTTCTTAGCGGGAGGGCTGATGAGCAGTTCTTC. Amino acid sequence: CASSSYLLSGRADEQFF.

Ten or more counts support this clonotype. The genes are TRBV7-6 and TRBJ1-1; D perhaps matches TRBD1 (5 bases). There are 16 residues in the CDR3. Germline V gene sequence: CDR1 SGHVS, CDR2 FNYEAQ. V was trimmed by 0 bases and J by 1 base, leaving 12 bases between them. Here the CDR3 DNA reads TGTGCCAGCAGCTTAGCGGGGGGGACTGGGAACACTGAAGCTTTCTTT. Translation gives CASSLAGGTGNTEAFF.

This clonotype was found a few times. The chain is built from TRBV27 and TRBJ2-7, with TRBD2 matching over 7 bases. Germline V gives CDR1 MNHEY, CDR2 SMNVEV (reference sequence). This CDR3 region has 14 residues. V lost 6 bases to trimming and J lost 7 bases; unmatched junction nucleotides: 12. This CDR3 reads CASRRDYGGEEQYF. CDR3 bases: TGTGCCAGCAGACGGGACTACGGGGGAGAGGAGCAGTACTTC.

This clonotype has ten or more counts. Here the CDR3 DNA reads TGTGCCAGCAGCTTAGACCTCGCCCCCTTCACCGGGGAGCTGTTTTTT. Translating gives CASSLDLAPFTGELFF. The chain joins TRBV11-2 to TRBJ2-2; D gene unclear. Trimming took off 0 bases at V and 4 bases at J, with 12 bases between the two ends. The CDR3 is 16 residues long. Germline V CDR1 and CDR2: SGHAT, FQNNGV. Based on the CDR3 plus reference TRBV11-2 and TRBJ2-2, the full variable domain is EAGVAQSPRYKIIEKRQSVAFWCNPISGHATLYWYQQILGQGPKLLIQFQNNGVVDDSQLPKDRFSAERLKGVDSTLKIQPAKLEDSAVYLCASSLDLAPFTGELFFGEGSRLTVL.

The count of this clonotype is one. V usage is TRBV2 and J usage is TRBJ2-7; 11 bases are shared with TRBD2. Germline CDR1 SNHLY, CDR2 FYNNEI. The CDR3 is 14 residues long. V lost 6 bases, J lost 5 bases, and 6 bases stayed unmatched. The CDR3 nucleotides read TGTGCCAGCAGCAAAACTAGCGGGAGCAACGAGCAGTACTTC. Translating it yields CASSKTSGSNEQYF.

This clonotype has ten or more counts. V is TRBV20-1 and J is TRBJ2-7; either TRBD1 or TRBD2 may supply D (5 bases each). This CDR3 is built from 14 residues. The germline V gene has CDR1 DFQATT and CDR2 SNEGSKA (reference sequence). V gave up 6 bases and J gave up 4 bases, with 19 bases separating them. The CDR3 loop reads CSAPGPGPSYEQYF. For the CDR3, the DNA is TGCAGTGCACCGGGACCCGGGCCTTCGTACGAGCAGTACTTC.

This clonotype was seen at least ten times. This chain connects TRBV6-1 to TRBJ1-1; TRBD1 agrees at 9 bases. CDR3 length: 15 amino acids. Trimming took 5 bases from V and 5 from J; bases not matched to a gene: 9. Germline-derived CDR1 and CDR2 are MNHNS and SASEGT. CDR3 in DNA: TGTGCCAGCAGTCCGAGGACAGGGGTAGGGACTGAAGCTTTCTTT. Translated: CASSPRTGVGTEAFF.

Many counts were recorded for this clonotype. This chain joins TRBV20-1 and TRBJ1-1, with TRBD1 as a possible D gene (5 bases). V was pared by 3 bases and J by 1 base, with 12 bases between. This CDR3 region has 14 residues. Germline V gene lookup returns CDR1 DFQATT and CDR2 SNEGSKA (reference sequence). The CDR3 DNA reads TGCAGTGCTAGTCCCGGGGCCGGGAACACTGAAGCTTTCTTT. It yields the protein CSASPGAGNTEAFF.